This TCR beta chain was recovered during a study of cytotoxic CD8 clonotypes in ibrutinib-treated CLL. Study-wide results and limits: Baseline clonality exceeded age-matched healthy donors and tracked circulating CD8+ T-cell counts.

The CDR3 extends over 14 amino acids. V was clipped by 2 bases and J by 4 bases, with 10 bases between them. Germline values: CDR1 SGHRS, CDR2 YFSETQ. A remark on this clone: The antigen is unknown.

Repertoires were generated with immunoSEQ multiplex PCR, while TCRdb's copy carries only in-frame clones and drops some. The sample has 150,000 to 200,000 clones; approximately 77% are singletons. This clonotype originated in a human donor with chronic lymphocytic leukemia. This chain connects TRBV5-1 to TRBJ1-3; D is possibly TRBD1 (5 bases). This specimen consisted of PBMCs, obtained after 12 months of ibrutinib treatment. The DNA of the CDR3 is TGCGCCAGCAGCTTTTCGACAGAAGGAAACACCATATATTTT. Its translation is CASSFSTEGNTIYF.